This TCR beta chain was recovered during a study of T cell repertoires in cytomegalovirus infection. Study at large: CMV epitopes used comprised recently identified HLA-C-restricted ones and well-studied HLA-B-restricted ones.

MiXCR was run by TCRdb on the reads, yielding one entry per CDR3 protein. This table has just under 500,000 distinct CDR3 sequences, 33% appearing once. A word on this clonotype: Its antigen is not identified.

This sample comprised cultured PBMCs, obtained from culture after CMV antigen stimulation. The TCR comes from a human donor in good health (CMV status not recorded). Some clones in this sample may be carry-over from other donors' samples.

The CDR3 DNA sequence: TGTGCCAGCAGTGAACCGGGACAGGGCTACGAGCAGTACTTC. Translating gives CASSEPGQGYEQYF. This chain links TRBV6-1 with TRBJ2-7; the match to TRBD1 covers 9 bases. Germline V gene lookup returns CDR1 MNHNS and CDR2 SASEGT. The CDR3 is made up of 14 amino acids. The junction had 2 bases not matched to a gene; V was cut back by 2 bases and J by 3 bases.